Detailed here is one T cell receptor beta chain. Seattle researchers signed up patients amid active infection and tracked them longitudinally. There are 13 residues in the CDR3. Germline CDR1 is LNHDA and CDR2 is SQIVND (reference sequence). The V gene lost 2 bases and the J gene lost 10 bases, with 14 bases spanning the gap. Clones were read by immunoSEQ multiplex PCR, and TCRdb kept only the in-frame ones, dropping some. The profile covers 450,000 or so clones, with approximately 91% appearing a single time and about 1.4% taken by the ten largest. The data stem from a study of blood T cell repertoires in COVID-19. Study as a whole: Material from acute and convalescent COVID-19 was sourced from the United States, Italy and Spain.

Material for sequencing was peripheral blood. The chain is built from TRBV19 and TRBJ1-2; no definite D call. This receptor was taken from a woman between 40 and 50 years old with COVID-19, enrolled during active disease. Here the CDR3 DNA reads TGTGCCAGTAGTATACTCGGGAGGATCAACTACACCTTC. This codes for CASSILGRINYTF.